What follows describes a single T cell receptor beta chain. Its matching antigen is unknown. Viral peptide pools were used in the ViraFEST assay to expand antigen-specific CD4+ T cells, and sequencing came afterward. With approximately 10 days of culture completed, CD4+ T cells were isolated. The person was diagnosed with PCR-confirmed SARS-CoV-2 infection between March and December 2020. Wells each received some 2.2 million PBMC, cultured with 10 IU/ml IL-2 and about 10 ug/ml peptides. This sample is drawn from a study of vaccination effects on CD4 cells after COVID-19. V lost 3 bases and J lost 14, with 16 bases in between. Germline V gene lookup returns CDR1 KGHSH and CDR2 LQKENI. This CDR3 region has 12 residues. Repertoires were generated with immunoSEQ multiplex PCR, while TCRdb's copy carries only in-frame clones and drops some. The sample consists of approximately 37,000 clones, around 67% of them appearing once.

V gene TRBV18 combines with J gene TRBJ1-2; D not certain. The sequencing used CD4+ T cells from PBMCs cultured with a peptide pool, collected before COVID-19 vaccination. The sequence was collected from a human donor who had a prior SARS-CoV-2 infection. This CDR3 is CASSPLTGSLTF. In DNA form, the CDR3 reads TGTGCCAGCTCACCCCTAACGGGCTCTTTAACCTTC.